The rows below give T cell receptor beta chains drawn from one sample of a study of blood T cell repertoires in COVID-19. Assay used: immunoSEQ multiplex PCR; TCRdb lists only in-frame clones, some missing. This sample has 350,000 to 400,000 clones; about 86% occur once, and the top ten carry roughly 6.6%. The specimen was peripheral blood. The source is a woman aged 55-70 years with COVID-19, enrolled during active disease. The CDR3 runs from the conserved cysteine through the conserved F or W. The D gene is left open where the match is weak. Rows may omit the clone size; those that give it use once, few, many or a size class.

V: TRBV29-1
D: .
size: .
J: TRBJ1-2
DNA: TGCAGCGTCGAACAGGGAAACTATGGCTACACCTTC
CDR3: CSVEQGNYGYTF

V: TRBV11-2
D: TRBD2
size: .
J: TRBJ2-3
DNA: TGTGCCAGCAGCCCGATAGCGGGGGGTTTTGATACGCAGTATTTT
CDR3: CASSPIAGGFDTQYF

V: TRBV6-2/TRBV6-3
D: .
size: .
J: TRBJ1-5
DNA: TGTGCCAGCAGTTCCCTTTTACGAGGTAGCAATCAGCCCCAGCATTTT
CDR3: CASSSLLRGSNQPQHF

V: TRBV30
D: .
size: .
J: TRBJ1-2
DNA: TGTGCCTGGACCAACAGTAACTATGGCTACACCTTC
CDR3: CAWTNSNYGYTF

V: TRBV2
D: .
size: .
J: TRBJ1-1
DNA: TGTGCCAGCACTTCGGAGGGTGGCACTGAAGCTTTCTTT
CDR3: CASTSEGGTEAFF

V: TRBV24-1
D: .
size: .
J: TRBJ2-2
DNA: TGTGCCACCAGTGCGGAGCCAGGGATGAACACCGGGGAGCTGTTTTTT
CDR3: CATSAEPGMNTGELFF

V: TRBV28
D: .
size: .
J: TRBJ2-7
DNA: TGTGCCAGCACCCCGGGACTGGGACAGAGAACCTACGAGCAGTACTTC
CDR3: CASTPGLGQRTYEQYF

V: TRBV12-5
D: .
size: .
J: TRBJ2-7
DNA: TGTGCTAGTGGTTTGGCACCCAGCTCCTACGAGCAGTACTTC
CDR3: CASGLAPSSYEQYF

V: TRBV12-3/TRBV12-4
D: TRBD1
size: .
J: TRBJ1-1
DNA: TGTGCCAGCAGGACAGGGGGATATACTGAAGCTTTCTTT
CDR3: CASRTGGYTEAFF

V: TRBV29-1
D: TRBD1
size: .
J: TRBJ1-2
DNA: TGCAGCGTTCGGGACAGCTCGGGTGGCTACACCTTC
CDR3: CSVRDSSGGYTF

V: TRBV5-6
D: TRBD2
size: .
J: TRBJ2-7
DNA: TGTGCCAGCAGCGTTACTAGCGGGGGGCTCTACGAGCAGTACTTC
CDR3: CASSVTSGGLYEQYF

V: TRBV5-4
D: .
size: .
J: TRBJ2-5
DNA: TGTGCCAGCAGCTTTCGGCCGGCGCAACTAGGGATAGGCGAGACCCAGTACTTC
CDR3: CASSFRPAQLGIGETQYF

V: TRBV2
D: TRBD2
size: .
J: TRBJ2-2
DNA: TGTGCCAGCAGACCTGGACTAGCGAACACCGGGGAGCTGTTTTTT
CDR3: CASRPGLANTGELFF

V: TRBV6-6
D: TRBD1
size: .
J: TRBJ2-3
DNA: TGTGCCAGCGAAGGGACAGGGAATAGAGATACGCAGTATTTT
CDR3: CASEGTGNRDTQYF

V: TRBV19
D: .
size: once
J: TRBJ1-4
DNA: TGTGCCAGTAGTAATCCAGGGTCTAATGAAAAACTGTTTTTT
CDR3: CASSNPGSNEKLFF

V: TRBV11-1
D: TRBD1
size: .
J: TRBJ2-1
DNA: TGTGCCAGCAGCTTAGGCCCGGGACAGGGACCGAATGAGCAGTTCTTC
CDR3: CASSLGPGQGPNEQFF

V: TRBV7-9
D: .
size: .
J: TRBJ1-1
DNA: TGTGCCAGCAGCTTAGGATCTGGTTCGGCGGCGCTCACTGAAGCTTTCTTT
CDR3: CASSLGSGSAALTEAFF

V: TRBV24-1
D: TRBD1
size: .
J: TRBJ1-3
DNA: TGTGCCACCAGTGATTTGGTGGGTCCAGGGGGGAGGTCTGGAAACACCATATATTTT
CDR3: CATSDLVGPGGRSGNTIYF

V: TRBV2
D: TRBD1
size: few
J: TRBJ1-6
DNA: TGTGCCAGCAGTGTCCAGGGGGCGAATTCACCCCTCCACTTT
CDR3: CASSVQGANSPLHF

V: TRBV5-1
D: .
size: .
J: TRBJ2-5
DNA: TGCGCCAGCAGCCGCCCACCGGGAGCTGAAGAGACCCAGTACTTC
CDR3: CASSRPPGAEETQYF

V: TRBV9
D: .
size: .
J: TRBJ2-7
DNA: TGTGCCAGCAGCGTAGGAACGACAGCCTACGAGCAGTACTTC
CDR3: CASSVGTTAYEQYF

V: TRBV19
D: .
size: .
J: TRBJ1-5
DNA: TGTGCCAGTAGTGAATTGCAGCAGCCCCAGCATTTT
CDR3: CASSELQQPQHF

V: TRBV6-6
D: .
size: .
J: TRBJ1-3
DNA: TGTGCCAGCAGTTACTCGGCTTTAGGAAACACCATATATTTT
CDR3: CASSYSALGNTIYF

V: TRBV27
D: .
size: .
J: TRBJ1-6
DNA: TGTGCCAGCAGTTTATCGGGCGGGATCCCCAATTCACCCCTCCACTTT
CDR3: CASSLSGGIPNSPLHF

V: TRBV7-8
D: .
size: few
J: TRBJ2-5
DNA: TGTGCCAGCAGCTTAGGTAGTAATCAAGAGACCCAGTACTTC
CDR3: CASSLGSNQETQYF

V: TRBV11-2
D: TRBD2
size: .
J: TRBJ2-7
DNA: TGTGCCAGCAGCCGGGACTACTCCTACGAGCAGTACTTC
CDR3: CASSRDYSYEQYF

V: TRBV7-3
D: TRBD2
size: .
J: TRBJ2-3
DNA: TGTGCCAGCAGCTTATCGCGGGGGGAGTTTAGCACAGATACGCAGTATTTT
CDR3: CASSLSRGEFSTDTQYF

V: TRBV4-1
D: TRBD2
size: .
J: TRBJ2-7
DNA: TGCGCCAGCAGCCAAGATTCCAAGCGGGGATTCTCCTACGAGCAGTACTTC
CDR3: CASSQDSKRGFSYEQYF

V: TRBV23-1
D: .
size: many
J: TRBJ2-2
DNA: TGCGCCAGCAGTCAGACGACTCAGGGAACGAACACCGGGGAGCTGTTTTTT
CDR3: CASSQTTQGTNTGELFF

V: TRBV30
D: .
size: .
J: TRBJ1-2
DNA: TGTGCCTGGAGTGTAGGAGGGGACTATGGCTACACCTTC
CDR3: CAWSVGGDYGYTF

V: TRBV5-1
D: TRBD1
size: .
J: TRBJ2-1
DNA: TGCGCCAGCAGCGTGACGGACAGGGAGAACAATGAGCAGTTCTTC
CDR3: CASSVTDRENNEQFF

V: TRBV5-1
D: TRBD1
size: .
J: TRBJ2-7
DNA: TGCGCCAGCAGCTTGGGACAGGGGCTAGGGGAGCAGTACTTC
CDR3: CASSLGQGLGEQYF